This T cell receptor beta chain is drawn from a study of post-analysis software for immune sequencing data. At the level of the study: Included courses were relapsing-remitting and secondary progressive multiple sclerosis; progressive-relapsing multiple sclerosis was also included.

The germline V and J ends were trimmed by 0 bases and 8 bases, with 15 bases remaining between them. Per germline, CDR1 SGHRS and CDR2 YFSETQ. The CDR3 has 15 residues. As to this clonotype: Its specificity is unknown.

TCR beta libraries were prepared from cDNA with unique molecular identifiers. The source material, roughly 0.9 to 11 million T cells, gave rise to 400,000 to 600,000 cDNA molecules. Each CDR3 protein gets one entry after TCRdb re-called the PCR reads with MiXCR. The sample lists hundreds of thousands of distinct CDR3 sequences, around 64% seen once, with roughly 10% in the top ten. The study, taken as a whole, reports: Those with multiple sclerosis, the patient group, showed significantly lower normalized Chao1 diversity than controls. Roughly 5 TRBV segments, TRBV5-6, TRBV5-1 and TRBV20-1 among them, were found more frequent in patients than controls.

This sequence joins TRBV5-1 and TRBJ2-1; D remains unclear. The sequence was obtained from a girl aged 2-10 years with multiple sclerosis. Source material: blood. The CDR3 region has the DNA TGCGCCAGCAGCTTGGTAGGCCATAGCCTCGATGAGCAGTTCTTC. This translates into CASSLVGHSLDEQFF. The full variable domain, its missing parts supplied by reference TRBV5-1 and TRBJ2-1, is KAGVTQTPRYLIKTRGQQVTLSCSPISGHRSVSWYQQTPGQGLQFLFEYFSETQRNKGNFPGRFSGRQFSNSRSEMNVSTLELGDSALYLCASSLVGHSLDEQFFGPGTRLTVL.